This T cell receptor (beta chain) derives from a study of blood T cell repertoires in COVID-19. This clone was counted a few times. This CDR3 is also generated by other DNA sequences in the sample. CDR1 is SGHNT, CDR2 YYREEE, per germline (reference sequence). The CDR3 length is 13 residues. V lost 2 bases and J 5 bases, leaving 10 bases between the germline ends. Per the original methods: Amplification of reference gene primers provided the estimated nucleated cell counts. Sequenced by immunoSEQ multiplex PCR; TCRdb stores in-frame clones only, minus some. D and trimming come from the DNA, and the V and J calls and clone size come from that table. Counted here are 72,000 or so clones, 86% occurring once; the ten biggest clones make up 13%.

Sample: peripheral blood. J is TRBJ1-1 and V is TRBV5-4; D ambiguous. The TCR was taken from a woman in her fifties or sixties with acute or convalescent COVID-19. Here the CDR3 DNA reads TGTGCCAGCAGCTTTGCGGGAGGAACTGAAGCTTTCTTT. This codes for CASSFAGGTEAFF. Using reference TRBV5-4 and TRBJ1-1 for the parts outside the CDR3, the full variable domain is ETGVTQSPTHLIKTRGQQVTLRCSSQSGHNTVSWYQQALGQGPQFIFQYYREEENGRGNFPPRFSGLQFPNYSSELNVNALELDDSALYLCASSFAGGTEAFFGQGTRLTVV.